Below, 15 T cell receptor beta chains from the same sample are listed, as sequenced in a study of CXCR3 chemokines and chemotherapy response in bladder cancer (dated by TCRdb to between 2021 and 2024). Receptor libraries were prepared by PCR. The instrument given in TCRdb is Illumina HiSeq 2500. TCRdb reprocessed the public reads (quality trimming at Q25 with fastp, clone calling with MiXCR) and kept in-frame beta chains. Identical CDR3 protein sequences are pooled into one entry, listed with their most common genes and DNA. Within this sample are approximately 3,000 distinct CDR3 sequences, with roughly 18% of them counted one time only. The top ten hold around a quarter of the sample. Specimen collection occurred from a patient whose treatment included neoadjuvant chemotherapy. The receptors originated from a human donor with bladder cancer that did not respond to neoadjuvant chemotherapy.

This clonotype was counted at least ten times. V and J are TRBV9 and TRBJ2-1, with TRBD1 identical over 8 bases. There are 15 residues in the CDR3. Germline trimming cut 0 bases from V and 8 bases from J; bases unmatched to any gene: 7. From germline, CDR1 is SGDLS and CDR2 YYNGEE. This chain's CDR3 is CASSVVGQGVDEQFF. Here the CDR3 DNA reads TGTGCCAGCAGCGTAGTCGGACAGGGAGTAGATGAGCAGTTCTTC.

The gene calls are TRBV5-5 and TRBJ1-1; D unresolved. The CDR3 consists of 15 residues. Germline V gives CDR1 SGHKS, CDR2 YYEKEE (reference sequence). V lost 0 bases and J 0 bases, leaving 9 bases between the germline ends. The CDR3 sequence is CASSLGLGMNTEAFF. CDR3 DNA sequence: TGTGCCAGCAGCTTGGGGCTGGGGATGAACACTGAAGCTTTCTTT.

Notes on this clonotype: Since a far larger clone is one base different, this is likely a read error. The CDR3 is CSVTPGQGGEQFF. The CDR3 nucleotides are TGCAGCGTGACCCCGGGACAGGGAGGCGAGCAGTTCTTC. This sequence joins TRBV29-1 and TRBJ2-1; 9 bases line up with TRBD1. V was pared by 6 bases and J by 10 bases, with 10 bases of the junction left unmatched. In germline, CDR1 is SQVTM, CDR2 ANQGSEA. This CDR3 region has 13 residues.

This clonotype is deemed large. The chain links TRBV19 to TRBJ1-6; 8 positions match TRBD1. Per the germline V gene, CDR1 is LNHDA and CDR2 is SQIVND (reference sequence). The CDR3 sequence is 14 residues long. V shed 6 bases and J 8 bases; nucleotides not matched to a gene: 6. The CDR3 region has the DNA TGTGCCAGTAGCCGAGACAGGGGTGATTCACCCCTCCACTTT. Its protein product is CASSRDRGDSPLHF.

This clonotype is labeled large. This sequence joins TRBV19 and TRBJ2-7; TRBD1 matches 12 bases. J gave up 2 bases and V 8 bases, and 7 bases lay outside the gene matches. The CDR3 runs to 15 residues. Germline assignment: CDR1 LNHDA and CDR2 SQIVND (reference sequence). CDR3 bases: TGTGCCAGTTCTGGAGGGACAGGGGGCCCCTACGAGCAGTACTTC. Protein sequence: CASSGGTGGPYEQYF.

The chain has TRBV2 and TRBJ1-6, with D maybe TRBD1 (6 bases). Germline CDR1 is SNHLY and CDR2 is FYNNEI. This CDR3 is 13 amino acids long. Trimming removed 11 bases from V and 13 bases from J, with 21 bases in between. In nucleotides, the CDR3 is TGTGCCGCGTCGAGGGGGAGGGATTACCCCCTCCACTTT. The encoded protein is CAASRGRDYPLHF. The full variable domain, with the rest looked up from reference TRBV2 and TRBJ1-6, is EPEVTQTPSHQVTQMGQEVILRCVPISNHLYFYWYRQILGQKVEFLVSFYNNEISEKSEIFDDQFSVERPDGSNFTLKIRSTKLEDSAMYFCAASRGRDYPLHFGNGTRLTVT.

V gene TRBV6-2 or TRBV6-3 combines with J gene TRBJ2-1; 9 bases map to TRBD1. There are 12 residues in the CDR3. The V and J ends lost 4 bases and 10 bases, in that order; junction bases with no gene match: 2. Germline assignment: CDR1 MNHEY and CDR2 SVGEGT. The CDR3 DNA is TGTGCCAGCAGTTCGGACAGGGGAGAGCAGTTCTTC. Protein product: CASSSDRGEQFF.

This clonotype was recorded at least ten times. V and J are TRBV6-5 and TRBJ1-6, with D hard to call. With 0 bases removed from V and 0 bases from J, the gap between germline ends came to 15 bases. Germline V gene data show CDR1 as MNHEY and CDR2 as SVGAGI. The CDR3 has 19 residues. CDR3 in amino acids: CASSYSYELGNSYNSPLHF. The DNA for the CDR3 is TGTGCCAGCAGTTACTCATATGAGTTAGGGAACTCCTATAATTCACCCCTCCACTTT.

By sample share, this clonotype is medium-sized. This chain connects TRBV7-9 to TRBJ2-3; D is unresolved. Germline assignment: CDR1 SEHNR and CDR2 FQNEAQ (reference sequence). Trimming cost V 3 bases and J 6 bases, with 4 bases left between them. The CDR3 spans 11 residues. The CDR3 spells CASSFSDTQYF. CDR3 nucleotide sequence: TGTGCCAGCAGCTTTTCGGATACGCAGTATTTT.

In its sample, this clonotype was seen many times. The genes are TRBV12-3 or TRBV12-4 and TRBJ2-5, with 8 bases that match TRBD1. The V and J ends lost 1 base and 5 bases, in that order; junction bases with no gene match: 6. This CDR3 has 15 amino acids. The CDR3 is CASSLGWTGLETQYF. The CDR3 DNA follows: TGTGCCAGCAGTTTAGGTTGGACAGGGCTGGAGACCCAGTACTTC.

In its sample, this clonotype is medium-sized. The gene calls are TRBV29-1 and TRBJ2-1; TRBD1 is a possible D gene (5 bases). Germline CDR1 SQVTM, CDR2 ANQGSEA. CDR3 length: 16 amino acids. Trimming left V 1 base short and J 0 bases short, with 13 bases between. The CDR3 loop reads CSVEGAGQSSYNEQFF. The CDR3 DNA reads TGCAGCGTTGAAGGGGCAGGGCAAAGCTCCTACAATGAGCAGTTCTTC.

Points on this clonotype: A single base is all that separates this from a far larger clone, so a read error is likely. DNA of the CDR3: TGTGCCATCAGTGTAGGGACAGCTCACACAGATACGCAGTATTTT. Protein product: CAISVGTAHTDTQYF. V usage is TRBV10-3 and J usage is TRBJ2-3; 7 bases map to TRBD1. V lost 4 bases, J lost 2 bases, and 6 bases stayed unmatched. This CDR3 contains 15 residues. Germline lookup yields CDR1 ENHRY and CDR2 SYGVKD.

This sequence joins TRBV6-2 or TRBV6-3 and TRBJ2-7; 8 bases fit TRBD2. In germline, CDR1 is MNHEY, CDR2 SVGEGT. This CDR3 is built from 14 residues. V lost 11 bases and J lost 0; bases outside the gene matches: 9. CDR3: CASRGRGASYEQYF. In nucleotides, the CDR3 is TGTGCCTCCCGTGGGCGGGGGGCCTCCTACGAGCAGTACTTC.

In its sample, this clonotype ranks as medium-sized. The CDR3 DNA sequence: TGTGCCAGTAGTATAATTCCGAGACTAGCGGGGGGACCCGAGGGCGGGGAGCTGTTTTTT. The encoded protein is CASSIIPRLAGGPEGGELFF. The chain carries TRBV19 and TRBJ2-2, with TRBD2 matching over 13 bases. Losses at the gene ends were 2 bases for V and 7 bases for J; bases not matched to a gene: 16. CDR3 length: 20 amino acids. The germline gives CDR1 LNHDA, CDR2 SQIVND (reference sequence).

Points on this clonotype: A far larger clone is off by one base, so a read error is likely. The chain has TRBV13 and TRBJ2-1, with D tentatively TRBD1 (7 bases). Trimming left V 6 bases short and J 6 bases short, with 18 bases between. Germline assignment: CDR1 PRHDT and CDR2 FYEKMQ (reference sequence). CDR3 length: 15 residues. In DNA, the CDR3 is TGTGCCAGCAGTAATAGCAGGGGGGCGGGCAATGAGCAGTTCTTC. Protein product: CASSNSRGAGNEQFF.